These 17 T cell receptor beta chains were sequenced from one sample in a study of T cell responses to AZD1222 COVID-19 vaccine. This table comes from immunoSEQ multiplex PCR, and its TCRdb copy is limited to in-frame clones, with some not included. The repertoire consists of 130,000 to 150,000 clones, with just under 95% occurring once and the leading ten covering around 1.7%. This specimen consisted of peripheral blood, obtained on day 0 of AZD1222 vaccination. These receptor sequences come from an adult in good health.

The V gene is TRBV11-2, the J gene TRBJ1-2; D might be TRBD1 (5 bases). Germline V lookup: CDR1 SGHAT, CDR2 FQNNGV. Trimming cost V 5 bases and J 1 base, with 17 bases left between them. CDR3 length: 16 amino acids. CDR3 in DNA: TGTGCCAGCAGCCCCATGTCCAGACAGCTTAACTATGGCTACACCTTC. This encodes CASSPMSRQLNYGYTF.

This rearrangement joins TRBV4-2 to TRBJ2-7, with D hard to call. The germline gives CDR1 LGHNA, CDR2 YNFKEQ. CDR3 length equals 13 residues. Trimming cost V 0 bases and J 8 bases, with 11 bases left between them. CDR3 nucleotides: TGTGCCAGCAGCCAAGATCTCAGGTACAAGCAGTACTTC. It translates to CASSQDLRYKQYF.

V usage is TRBV5-4 and J usage is TRBJ1-2; D gene ambiguous. CDR1 is SGHNT, CDR2 YYREEE, per germline (reference sequence). V lost 0 bases to trimming and J lost 8 bases, with 14 bases between them. The CDR3 is 14 amino acids. The CDR3 DNA reads TGTGCCAGCAGCTTGGGCCTATGGGTTATGGGCTACACCTTC. This codes for CASSLGLWVMGYTF.

This clone was counted a single time. The rearrangement joins TRBV5-5 to TRBJ1-4; D is undetermined. Trimming took off 4 bases at V and 0 bases at J, with 10 bases between the two ends. Germline V gene data show CDR1 as SGHKS and CDR2 as YYEKEE (reference sequence). This CDR3 has 15 amino acids. The CDR3 DNA reads TGTGCCAGCAGCCCCCTTGTTGCAACTAATGAAAAACTGTTTTTT. It codes for CASSPLVATNEKLFF.

The genes are TRBV28 and TRBJ2-6, with D uncertain. CDR1 is MDHEN, CDR2 SYDVKM, per germline. This CDR3 spans 17 amino acids. V shed 5 bases and J shed 0 bases, with 14 bases lying between them. CDR3 in amino acids: CASSVMVWSSGANVLTF. CDR3 DNA sequence: TGTGCCAGCAGTGTCATGGTATGGAGCTCTGGGGCCAACGTCCTGACTTTC.

In DNA form, the CDR3 reads TGTGCCAGCAGTTTATTAATGAGCGGTGGGCCAGATACGCAGTATTTT. It specifies CASSLLMSGGPDTQYF. This rearrangement joins TRBV27 to TRBJ2-3; possible D gene TRBD2, 5 bases. Deletions cut 1 base from V and 4 bases from J, with 15 bases between. The CDR3 length is 16 residues. Germline CDR1 and CDR2: MNHEY and SMNVEV (reference sequence).

V and J are TRBV5-6 and TRBJ2-3; D may match TRBD1 or TRBD2 (5 bases each). The CDR3 has 13 amino acids. Trimming stripped 0 bases from V and 7 bases from J, with 9 bases between. The V gene's germline CDR1 is SGHDT and CDR2 YYEEEE. For the CDR3, the DNA is TGTGCCAGCAGCTTGGCGGGACGGAATACGCAGTATTTT. This encodes CASSLAGRNTQYF.

The chain joins TRBV18 to TRBJ1-5; D unclear. Per the germline V gene, CDR1 is KGHSH and CDR2 is LQKENI. Trimming stripped 6 bases from V and 3 bases from J, with 12 bases between. The CDR3 has 14 amino acids. The CDR3 sequence: CASSADLDNQPQHF. CDR3 in DNA: TGTGCCAGCTCGGCGGACCTAGACAATCAGCCCCAGCATTTT.

The V and J genes are TRBV19 and TRBJ2-1; 9 bases are a match to TRBD1. Per the germline V gene, CDR1 is LNHDA and CDR2 is SQIVND (reference sequence). The CDR3 consists of 17 residues. V lost 9 bases to trimming and J lost 4 bases; unmatched junction nucleotides: 16. This CDR3 is CASGTGRASTIYNEQFF. The CDR3, as DNA: TGTGCCAGCGGGACAGGGCGAGCTTCCACCATATACAATGAGCAGTTCTTC.

The chain combines TRBV27 with TRBJ2-3; TRBD2 matches 7 bases. This CDR3 spans 16 amino acids. Germline trimming cut 8 bases from V and 1 base from J; bases unmatched to any gene: 12. Germline CDR1 is MNHEY and CDR2 is SMNVEV (reference sequence). As DNA, the CDR3 is TGTGCCAGCCATAACTTGGGGGGGGTCGGCACAGATACGCAGTATTTT. Translated: CASHNLGGVGTDTQYF.

This chain uses TRBV5-6 with TRBJ2-5; tentative D call: TRBD2 (6 bases). This CDR3 is built from 13 residues. V lost 4 bases and J 6 bases, leaving 13 bases between the germline ends. CDR1 is SGHDT and CDR2 is YYEEEE in the germline V gene. CDR3 region: CASSPGVVKTQYF. The DNA for the CDR3 is TGTGCCAGCAGCCCGGGGGTGGTGAAGACCCAGTACTTC.

The CDR3 DNA is TGTGCCACCAGCCCCCACCTCCAGCATGCAACTAATGAAAAACTGTTTTTT. It yields the protein CATSPHLQHATNEKLFF. V and J are TRBV15 and TRBJ1-4; D unresolved. This CDR3 has 17 amino acids. Germline V gene sequence: CDR1 LNHNV, CDR2 YYDKDF (reference sequence). Between the trimmed V and J ends, which lost 5 bases and 0 bases, there was a span of 16 bases.

A single count supports this clone. The V call is TRBV28, the J call TRBJ1-1; D not resolved. The CDR3 is 15 amino acids. Germline V gives CDR1 MDHEN, CDR2 SYDVKM. V was pared by 2 bases and J by 0 bases, with 10 bases between. This chain's CDR3 is CASSLSSVLNTEAFF. The CDR3 coding sequence is TGTGCCAGCAGTTTAAGTTCGGTGCTGAACACTGAAGCTTTCTTT.

This clone was picked up one time. The chain couples TRBV27 to TRBJ2-5; 9 bases map to TRBD2. CDR3 length equals 13 residues. The V and J ends lost 8 bases and 4 bases, in that order; junction bases with no gene match: 5. Looked up from germline, CDR1 is MNHEY and CDR2 is SMNVEV (reference sequence). The CDR3 loop is CASGHSGGETQYF. The DNA for the CDR3 is TGTGCCAGCGGTCATAGCGGGGGAGAGACCCAGTACTTC.

The V call is TRBV18, the J call TRBJ2-7; the match to TRBD1 covers 9 bases. The CDR3 is 16 residues long. Trimming cost V 4 bases and J 0 bases; bases outside gene matches: 7. Germline assignment: CDR1 KGHSH and CDR2 LQKENI. The CDR3 is CASSRLGQGVSYEQYF. Written as DNA, the CDR3 is TGTGCCAGCTCACGACTGGGACAGGGCGTCTCCTACGAGCAGTACTTC. The full variable domain, rest sourced from reference TRBV18 and TRBJ2-7, is NAGVMQNPRHLVRRRGQEARLRCSPMKGHSHVYWYRQLPEEGLKFMVYLQKENIIDESGMPKERFSAEFPKEGPSILRIQQVVRGDSAAYFCASSRLGQGVSYEQYFGPGTRLTVT.

The CDR3, as DNA: TGTGCTAGCGACTTCTTGGGGGATCATCAGCCCCAGCATTTT. Protein sequence: CASDFLGDHQPQHF. J is TRBJ1-5 and V is TRBV12-5; possibly TRBD1 for D (5 bases). Trimming took off 9 bases at V and 5 bases at J, with 17 bases between the two ends. Per germline, CDR1 LGHNT and CDR2 FRNRAP. The CDR3 covers 14 residues.

The chain has TRBV6-2 or TRBV6-3 and TRBJ2-3; maybe TRBD2 (6 bases). This CDR3 is 13 amino acids long. The germline V gene encodes CDR1 MNHEY and CDR2 SVGEGT. The V end lost 6 bases, the J end lost 2 bases, and 9 bases lay between the germline ends. The CDR3, as DNA: TGTGCCAGCAGCCGGGACTCCACAGATACGCAGTATTTT. Protein sequence: CASSRDSTDTQYF.